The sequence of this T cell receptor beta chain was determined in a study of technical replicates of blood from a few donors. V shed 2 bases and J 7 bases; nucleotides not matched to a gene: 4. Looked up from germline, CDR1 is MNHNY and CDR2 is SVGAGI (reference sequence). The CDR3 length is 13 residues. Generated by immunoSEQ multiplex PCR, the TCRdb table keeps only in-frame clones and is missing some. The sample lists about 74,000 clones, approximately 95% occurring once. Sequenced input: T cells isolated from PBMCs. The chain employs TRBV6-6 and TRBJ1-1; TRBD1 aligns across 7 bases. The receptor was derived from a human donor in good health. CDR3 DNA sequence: TGTGCCAGCAGTTACCAGGGGGTGGTTGAAGCTTTCTTT. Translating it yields CASSYQGVVEAFF.